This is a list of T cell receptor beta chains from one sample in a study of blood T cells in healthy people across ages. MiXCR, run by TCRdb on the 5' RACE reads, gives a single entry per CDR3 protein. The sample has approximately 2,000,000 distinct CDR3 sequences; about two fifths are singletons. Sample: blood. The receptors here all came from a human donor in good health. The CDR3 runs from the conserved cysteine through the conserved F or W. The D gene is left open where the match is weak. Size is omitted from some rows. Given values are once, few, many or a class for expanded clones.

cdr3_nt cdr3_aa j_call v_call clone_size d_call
TGCGCCAGCAGCCAAGCCCAGGGGAGCACTGAAGCTTTCTTT CASSQAQGSTEAFF TRBJ1-1 TRBV4-1 . .
TGCAGTGCTAGAGATTTTTCCGGGACCTACGAGCAGTACTTC CSARDFSGTYEQYF TRBJ2-7 TRBV20-1 few .
TGTGCCACCAGTGATTTGCTATTGGAGACCCAGTACTTC CATSDLLLETQYF TRBJ2-5 TRBV24-1 . .
TGCAGCGTTGTTAGAGAGAGACAGATGGGTACAGATACGCGGTATTTT CSVVRERQMGTDTRYF TRBJ2-3 TRBV29-1 . .
TGTGCCAGCAGTGTCTCAGGGCAAGACACCTTC CASSVSGQDTF TRBJ1-2 TRBV2 . .
TGCAGTGCTAGCGAGATACGGGGGCCCGGAGGGGATGAGCAGTTCTTC CSASEIRGPGGDEQFF TRBJ2-1 TRBV20-1 . .
TGTGCCAGCAGTACCGCTGGGGCCAACGTCCTGACTTTC CASSTAGANVLTF TRBJ2-6 TRBV6-6 many .
TGTGCCAGCAGTCCGCCCCCAGGGGCGGATACGCAGTATTTT CASSPPPGADTQYF TRBJ2-3 TRBV28 . .
TGCAGCGTTGCAGGGGAGAGCACAGATACGCAGTATTTT CSVAGESTDTQYF TRBJ2-3 TRBV29-1 . .
TGTGCCAGCAGCCGCCCCACAGGGGTGAGAGGCTACACCTTC CASSRPTGVRGYTF TRBJ1-2 TRBV11-2 . TRBD1
TGCGCCAGCGGATCACCGGACAGAGCTAACTATGGCTACACCTTC CASGSPDRANYGYTF TRBJ1-2 TRBV5-1 once .
TGCAGTGCTTGCCCTTTGAACACTGAAGCTTTCTTT CSACPLNTEAFF TRBJ1-1 TRBV20-1 . .
TGCAGCGTCGTTCCCGGGACAGGGGACACAGATACGCAGTATTTT CSVVPGTGDTDTQYF TRBJ2-3 TRBV29-1 many TRBD1
TGTGCCACCAGCAGCCCTAGTAGGTACAACTATGGCTACACCTTC CATSSPSRYNYGYTF TRBJ1-2 TRBV15 . .
TGTGCCAGCAGTTCGACAGGGAGCACTGAAGCTTTCTTT CASSSTGSTEAFF TRBJ1-1 TRBV7-2 few TRBD1
TGTGCCAGCAGCTTGGCCGCGGGAGGGCCAATTGGGGAGACAGATACGCAGTATTTT CASSLAAGGPIGETDTQYF TRBJ2-3 TRBV5-6 . TRBD2
TGTGCCAGCAGTCGGATGCGGGGGGGCTCCGGGCCGCAGTATTTT CASSRMRGGSGPQYF TRBJ2-3 TRBV28 . TRBD2
TGTGCCAGCAGCCACCCACAGGGGACGACAGATACGCAGTATTTT CASSHPQGTTDTQYF TRBJ2-3 TRBV4-2 few TRBD1
TGTGCCAGCACCGATACAGGGATGTTGAACAATGAGCAGTTCTTC CASTDTGMLNNEQFF TRBJ2-1 TRBV27 . .
TGTGCCAGCAGCTCTCTTACAGGGGAACCCTACGAGCAGTACTTC CASSSLTGEPYEQYF TRBJ2-7 TRBV7-2 . TRBD1
TGTGCCAGCAGTTCAAGGGCACTCCTACAAGAGACCCAGTACTTC CASSSRALLQETQYF TRBJ2-5 TRBV12-3/TRBV12-4 few .
TGTGCCATCAGTGAGCTGGGAGGCTTGAACGCTTTCTTT CAISELGGLNAFF TRBJ1-1 TRBV10-3 . .
TGCGCCAGCAGCGCGCCTGGGCGGGGGCTGTATGAGCAGTTCTTC CASSAPGRGLYEQFF TRBJ2-1 TRBV5-1 . .
TGTGCCAGCGTATTCGGGACAGGGTACACAGATACGCAGTATTTT CASVFGTGYTDTQYF TRBJ2-3 TRBV28 . TRBD1
TGTGCCAGCAGCTTAGTGGACAGCTTCGACTATGGCTACACCTTC CASSLVDSFDYGYTF TRBJ1-2 TRBV11-3 few .
TGTGCCAGCAGCTTAATCCAGGGAGGGGCTGAAGCTTTCTTT CASSLIQGGAEAFF TRBJ1-1 TRBV7-2 . .
TGCAGTGCTTCTTGGTCCACCCCGGCATTGGACTTCCAAAACTATGGCTACACCTTC CSASWSTPALDFQNYGYTF TRBJ1-2 TRBV20-1 . .
TGCGCCAGCAGCGTATTCGAGGGCTCTCAAGAGACCCAGTACTTC CASSVFEGSQETQYF TRBJ2-5 TRBV9 few .
TGTGCCAGCAGTATGGGACCGAGCTATAATTCACCCCTCCACTTT CASSMGPSYNSPLHF TRBJ1-6 TRBV27 few .
TGCGCCAGCAGCTTGGGCAGAAGGGACAGGGACAAACTGTTTTTT CASSLGRRDRDKLFF TRBJ1-4 TRBV5-1 few TRBD1
TGCAGTGCTAGTACAGTAAGTGAGCAGTTCTTC CSASTVSEQFF TRBJ2-1 TRBV20-1 few .
TGTGCCAGCAGCTTAACGACAGGTATCCGAGAGACCCAGTACTTC CASSLTTGIRETQYF TRBJ2-5 TRBV7-3 . .
TGTGCCAGCAGCCAAACCAAAACCCCCTACAATGGGCAGTTCTTC CASSQTKTPYNGQFF TRBJ2-1 TRBV7-2 . .
TGTGCCAGCAGCCGATTACCGGGAACCATATCCTACGAGCAGTACTTC CASSRLPGTISYEQYF TRBJ2-7 TRBV5-6 few .
TGTGCCAGCAGCCCAGGTGGTATCGGCTCCTACGAGCAGTACTTC CASSPGGIGSYEQYF TRBJ2-7 TRBV7-2 . .
TGCAGTGCTAGAGCTCAGGGGGGCGGTACAGACACGCAGTATTTT CSARAQGGGTDTQYF TRBJ2-3 TRBV20-1 . .
TGTGCCATCAGTGAGTCCAGCACCCTCTACGAGCAGTACTTC CAISESSTLYEQYF TRBJ2-7 TRBV10-3 few .